Below are 26 T cell receptor beta chains sequenced from a single sample in a study of T cell changes during pregnancy in multiple sclerosis. Only in-frame clones appear in the TCRdb table, and some are missing; sequencing was by immunoSEQ multiplex PCR. The sample shows approximately 92,000 clones, more than 90% of them seen only once. The sequences come from peripheral blood, collected in the first trimester of pregnancy. Receptors originate from a female donor with multiple sclerosis, enrolled in a pregnancy study.

The rearrangement joins TRBV7-8 to TRBJ1-1, with 8 bases identical to TRBD1. V shed 3 bases and J 6 bases; nucleotides not matched to a gene: 12. The CDR3 runs 16 residues. Germline V gene data show CDR1 as SGHVS and CDR2 as FQNEAQ. CDR3 in amino acids: CASSFQGARGFAEAFF. CDR3 nucleotides: TGTGCCAGCAGCTTCCAGGGGGCGCGGGGTTTCGCTGAAGCTTTCTTT.

The chain couples TRBV27 to TRBJ1-1; D gene ambiguous. Trimming shortened V by 0 bases and J by 4 bases, and 9 bases separated the two germline ends. The CDR3 consists of 14 residues. Germline V CDR1 and CDR2: MNHEY, SMNVEV (reference sequence). CDR3 sequence (DNA): TGTGCCAGCAGTTTATCGACCGGGAGCACTGAAGCTTTCTTT. Translated, it gives CASSLSTGSTEAFF.

CDR3 nucleotides: TGTGCCAGCAGCGCGAAGTACAGGGGTGAGCAGTTCTTC. It encodes CASSAKYRGEQFF. The genes are TRBV9 and TRBJ2-1, with TRBD1 identical over 7 bases. V was pared by 3 bases and J by 9 bases, with 6 bases of the junction left unmatched. Per germline, CDR1 SGDLS and CDR2 YYNGEE. This CDR3 is 13 amino acids long. The complete variable domain, with remaining parts taken from reference TRBV9 and TRBJ2-1, reads DSGVTQTPKHLITATGQRVTLRCSPRSGDLSVYWYQQSLDQGLQFLIQYYNGEERAKGNILERFSAQQFPDLHSELNLSSLELGDSALYFCASSAKYRGEQFFGPGTRLTVL.

This clone was picked up one time. The rearrangement joins TRBV30 to TRBJ1-3; 7 bases line up with TRBD1. The CDR3 loop spans 14 amino acids. V was clipped by 1 base and J by 0 bases; unmatched bases: 0. Germline V gene sequence: CDR1 GTSNPN, CDR2 SVGIG (reference sequence). The CDR3 DNA reads as TGTGCCTGGAGTGACAGGGGCTCTGGAAACACCATATATTTT. This translates into CAWSDRGSGNTIYF.

The rearrangement uses TRBV19 and TRBJ1-3; the D is unclear. The CDR3 has 15 residues. The germline V gene encodes CDR1 LNHDA and CDR2 SQIVND (reference sequence). Trimming removed 6 bases at V and 1 base at J, with 13 bases between. The CDR3, as DNA: TGTGCCAGTAGCGAGGAGTGGAGTTCTGGAAACACCATATATTTT. Its protein is CASSEEWSSGNTIYF.

The rearrangement uses TRBV7-8 and TRBJ2-3; 7 bases align to TRBD1. The germline CDR1 and CDR2 sequences are SGHVS and FQNEAQ. The CDR3 has 15 residues. The V gene end was trimmed by 5 bases and the J gene end by 0 bases; junction bases not matched to a gene: 5. The DNA for the CDR3 is TGTGCCAGCAGCCCGACAGGGTTGAGCACAGATACGCAGTATTTT. It translates to CASSPTGLSTDTQYF.

The chain combines TRBV6-5 with TRBJ1-5, with a possible D match to TRBD1 (5 bases). V lost 6 bases to trimming and J lost 4 bases, with 16 bases between them. The CDR3 spans 15 residues. Germline values: CDR1 MNHEY, CDR2 SVGAGI. CDR3 nucleotide sequence: TGTGCCAGCAGCCCGTCGGGGGTAGCGAATCAGCCCCAGCATTTT. Amino acid sequence: CASSPSGVANQPQHF.

The chain recombines TRBV21-1 with TRBJ2-5; the table calls TRBD2, which could not be checked here. TRBV21-1 is flagged as a pseudogene. The CDR3 totals 16 residues. The CDR3 spells CASSKAPREAQETQYF. The CDR3 DNA follows: TGTGCCAGCAGCAAAGCCCCAAGGGAGGCCCAAGAGACCCAGTACTTC.

The rearrangement joins TRBV27 to TRBJ1-5; 11 bases are a match to TRBD1. The CDR3 covers 18 residues. In germline, CDR1 is MNHEY, CDR2 SMNVEV (reference sequence). Unmatched junction bases numbered 11, after V lost 5 bases and J lost 2 bases. In DNA, the CDR3 is TGTGCCAGCAGTCCTCACAGGACAGGGGGCCTCGGCAATCAGCCCCAGCATTTT. Translation gives CASSPHRTGGLGNQPQHF.

The V and J genes are TRBV5-4 and TRBJ2-3; TRBD1 agrees at 8 bases. CDR3 length: 15 residues. V lost 3 bases and J lost 6; bases outside the gene matches: 9. Germline CDR1 is SGHNT and CDR2 is YYREEE (reference sequence). The CDR3 DNA sequence: TGTGCCAGCAGCTCGCCCCAGGGGGCGGGCGATACGCAGTATTTT. This sequence encodes CASSSPQGAGDTQYF.

The chain links TRBV28 to TRBJ1-5; perhaps TRBD1 as D (6 bases). The CDR3 loop spans 17 amino acids. Germline-derived CDR1 and CDR2 are MDHEN and SYDVKM. Trimming took off 3 bases at V and 6 bases at J, with 21 bases between the two ends. In nucleotides, the CDR3 is TGTGCCAGCAGTTTCACCCCTGCCAGGGGAGGGAGTCAGCCCCAGCATTTT. Its translation: CASSFTPARGGSQPQHF.

This chain uses TRBV19 with TRBJ2-7; the D is unclear. Deletions cut 3 bases from V and 6 bases from J, with 12 bases between. Germline-derived CDR1 and CDR2 are LNHDA and SQIVND (reference sequence). The CDR3 extends over 13 amino acids. CDR3 nucleotides: TGTGCCAGTAGTATCATCGCAGGCAGCGAGCAGTACTTC. Its translation: CASSIIAGSEQYF.

The chain uses TRBV28 and TRBJ2-1, with 13 nucleotides matching TRBD2. The CDR3 extends over 15 amino acids. Unmatched junction bases numbered 10, after V lost 7 bases and J lost 10 bases. In germline, CDR1 is MDHEN, CDR2 SYDVKM. The CDR3 sequence: CASTSPGLAGEEQFF. The DNA for the CDR3 is TGTGCCAGCACCTCGCCCGGACTAGCGGGAGAAGAGCAGTTCTTC.

The chain combines TRBV25-1 with TRBJ2-7; D unclear. CDR1 and CDR2 (germline): MGHDK, SYGVNS. Trimming pared 4 bases from V and 5 bases from J, leaving 18 bases between. There are 15 residues in the CDR3. CDR3 nucleotides: TGTGCCAGCAGTGCTGGGCCCCCAGCTCTCCACGAGCAGTACTTC. This gives the protein CASSAGPPALHEQYF.

This clone was detected only a few times. The chain has TRBV5-1 and TRBJ1-2; D might be TRBD1 (6 bases). Trimming removed 4 bases at V and 6 bases at J, with 13 bases between. CDR1 is SGHRS and CDR2 is YFSETQ in the germline V gene. The CDR3 has 13 amino acids. In DNA, the CDR3 is TGCGCCAGCAGCCCTCCCGACAGGAATGGCTACACCTTC. This codes for CASSPPDRNGYTF.

The chain has TRBV6-4 and TRBJ1-1; 8 bases are shared with TRBD1. CDR1 MRHNA and CDR2 SNTAGT come from the germline V gene. CDR3 size: 13 residues. The V and J ends lost 5 bases and 1 base, in that order; junction bases with no gene match: 0. The CDR3 bases are TGTGCCAGCAGTACAGGGGGGAACACTGAAGCTTTCTTT. Translating it yields CASSTGGNTEAFF.

This clone was counted between two and nine times. The chain couples TRBV19 to TRBJ2-7, with D tentatively TRBD2 (5 bases). The CDR3 has 13 residues. Per germline, CDR1 LNHDA and CDR2 SQIVND (reference sequence). V was clipped by 4 bases and J by 0 bases, with 7 bases between them. CDR3 DNA sequence: TGTGCCAGTAGTAGCGGGTTCTCCTACGAGCAGTACTTC. Its protein product is CASSSGFSYEQYF.

CDR3 loop: CASSSGLAGTEQFF. CDR3 nucleotide sequence: TGTGCCAGCAGTTCCGGACTAGCGGGAACTGAGCAGTTCTTC. The chain carries TRBV6-6 and TRBJ2-1; 12 positions agree with TRBD2. The CDR3 is 14 residues long. Germline values: CDR1 MNHNY, CDR2 SVGAGI (reference sequence). V trimming: 4 bases; J trimming: 9 bases; junction bases outside the gene matches: 4.

The genes are TRBV5-1 and TRBJ2-7, with 8 bases that match TRBD1. The CDR3 has 15 amino acids. V lost 2 bases to trimming and J lost 3 bases; unmatched junction nucleotides: 7. CDR1 and CDR2 from the germline V gene are SGHRS and YFSETQ. CDR3 sequence: CASSFGQGPIYEQYF. In DNA, the CDR3 is TGCGCCAGCAGCTTTGGACAGGGCCCTATCTACGAGCAGTACTTC.

This clone was detected ten times or more. The chain is built from TRBV11-2 and TRBJ2-1, with D maybe TRBD2 (6 bases). Germline CDR1 SGHAT, CDR2 FQNNGV. V lost 6 bases and J lost 0, with 15 bases in between. This CDR3 spans 16 amino acids. CDR3 loop: CASRSAGTASYNEQFF. For the CDR3, the DNA is TGTGCCAGCAGATCTGCCGGGACTGCCTCCTACAATGAGCAGTTCTTC.

The chain has TRBV19 and TRBJ2-1; tentative D call: TRBD2 (8 bases). The CDR3 runs 16 residues. Germline-derived CDR1 and CDR2 are LNHDA and SQIVND (reference sequence). The V end was cut by 1 base, the J end by 6 bases, with 16 bases between. In DNA form, the CDR3 reads TGTGCCAGTAGTATAGCGGGAGGGGGCTGGGGCAATGAGCAGTTCTTC. Translating it yields CASSIAGGGWGNEQFF.

This rearrangement joins TRBV7-8 to TRBJ2-3; 7 nucleotides align to TRBD2. J was trimmed by 1 base and V by 4 bases; bases with no gene match: 2. In germline, CDR1 is SGHVS, CDR2 FQNEAQ. CDR3 size: 14 residues. Here the CDR3 DNA reads TGTGCCAGCAGCTCAACTAGCGGCACAGATACGCAGTATTTT. Its protein is CASSSTSGTDTQYF.

The chain uses TRBV7-2 and TRBJ2-7; 11 bases align to TRBD2. J lost 5 bases, V lost 2 bases, and 2 bases had no gene match. The CDR3 length is 14 residues. Germline CDR1 is SGHTA and CDR2 is FQGNSA. The CDR3 is CASSLPSGRNEQYF. The CDR3 DNA follows: TGTGCCAGCAGCTTACCTAGCGGGAGGAACGAGCAGTACTTC.

The CDR3 DNA sequence: TGCAGTGGAAGAGGAGGCACTGAAGCTTTCTTT. Its translation: CSGRGGTEAFF. The chain uses TRBV20-1 and TRBJ1-1; D is undetermined. V was trimmed by 7 bases and J by 4 bases, leaving 10 bases between them. Germline V gives CDR1 DFQATT, CDR2 SNEGSKA (reference sequence). CDR3 length equals 11 residues.

The chain links TRBV5-1 to TRBJ2-7; TRBD1 matches 8 bases. This CDR3 has 15 amino acids. The germline V gene has CDR1 SGHRS and CDR2 YFSETQ. The V and J ends lost 4 bases and 1 base, in that order; junction bases with no gene match: 7. CDR3 sequence: CASSIWTGPSYEQYF. In nucleotides, the CDR3 is TGCGCCAGCAGCATATGGACAGGGCCTTCCTACGAGCAGTACTTC.

The chain employs TRBV7-2 and TRBJ2-3; a weak D match, TRBD2 (5 bases). In germline, CDR1 is SGHTA, CDR2 FQGNSA. The V end was cut by 5 bases, the J end by 2 bases, with 11 bases between. This CDR3 spans 14 amino acids. CDR3 sequence: CASSPTTYTDTQYF. DNA for the CDR3: TGTGCCAGCAGCCCGACTACCTACACAGATACGCAGTATTTT.